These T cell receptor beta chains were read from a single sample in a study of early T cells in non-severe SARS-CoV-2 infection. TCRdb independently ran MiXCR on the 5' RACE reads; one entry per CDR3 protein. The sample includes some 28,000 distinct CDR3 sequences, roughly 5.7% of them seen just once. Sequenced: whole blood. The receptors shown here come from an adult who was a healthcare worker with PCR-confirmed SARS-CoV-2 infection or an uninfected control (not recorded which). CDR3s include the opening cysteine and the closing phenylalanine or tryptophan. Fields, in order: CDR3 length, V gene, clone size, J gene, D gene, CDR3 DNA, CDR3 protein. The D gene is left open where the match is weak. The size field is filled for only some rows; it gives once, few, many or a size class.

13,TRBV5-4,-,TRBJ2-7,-,TGTGCCAGCACCTTGGCGACCAGCGACGAGCAGTACTTC,CASTLATSDEQYF
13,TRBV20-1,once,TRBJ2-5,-,TGCAGTGCCCAGAAGGACGCGGGGGAGACCCAGTACTTC,CSAQKDAGETQYF
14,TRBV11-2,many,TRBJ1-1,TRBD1,TGTGCCAGCAGTCCGACAGGGACGAACACTGAAGCTTTCTTT,CASSPTGTNTEAFF
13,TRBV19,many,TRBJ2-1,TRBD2,TGTGCCAGTAAATTGGTGGGGACTAGCGCGCAGTTCTTC,CASKLVGTSAQFF
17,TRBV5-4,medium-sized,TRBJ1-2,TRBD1,TGTGCCAGCAGCTTGGGGGGGACAGTTGATCTAGGCTATGGCTACACCTTC,CASSLGGTVDLGYGYTF
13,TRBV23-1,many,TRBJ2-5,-,TGCGCCAGCCCACCCTATCTCCAAGAGACCCAGTACTTC,CASPPYLQETQYF
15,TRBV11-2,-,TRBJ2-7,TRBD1,TGTGCCAGCAGCCCCCTGATAAGGGGGCATTACGAGCAGTACTTC,CASSPLIRGHYEQYF
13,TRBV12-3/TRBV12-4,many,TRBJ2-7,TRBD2,TGTGCCACCACCTTAGGGAGGGTGGGCGAGCAGTACTTC,CATTLGRVGEQYF
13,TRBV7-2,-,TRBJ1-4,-,TGTGCCAGCAGCTTAGCGCTTTATGAAAAACTGTTTTTT,CASSLALYEKLFF
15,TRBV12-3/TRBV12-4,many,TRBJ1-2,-,TGTGCCAGCAGTTTAGGGGCAGGGCTTAACTATGGCTACACCTTC,CASSLGAGLNYGYTF
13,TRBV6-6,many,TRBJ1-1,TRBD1,TGTGCCAGCGGAGGACAGGGGAACACTGAAGCTTTCTTT,CASGGQGNTEAFF